Given below is one TCR beta chain in context. Sample time point: healthy volunteer bleed at 2 weeks. Total RNA was isolated from whole blood that had not been fractionated. The sample is drawn from a study of human T cells and chemical hapten exposure. Germline values: CDR1 MDHEN, CDR2 SYDVKM. This CDR3 is 16 amino acids long. The V and J ends lost 2 bases and 2 bases respectively, with 14 bases between them. As handled by the study authors: With a range of about 23,224 to 750,000, the median per sample was around 96,000 TCRs. TCRdb recomputed calls from the RACE reads with MiXCR, one row per CDR3 protein. TCRdb assigned the V and J calls; the authors' analysis was not used. The table shows 80,000 to 100,000 distinct CDR3 sequences, with about 8.6% occurring only once.

Sequenced: whole blood. V usage is TRBV28 and J usage is TRBJ2-3; the D gene could be TRBD1 or TRBD2 (5 bases each). This TCR was recovered from a female donor in good health. Some clones in this sample may be carry-over from other donors' samples. CDR3 residues: CASSLGASCYTDTQYF. CDR3 sequence (DNA): TGTGCCAGCAGTTTAGGGGCTAGCTGTTACACAGATACGCAGTATTTT.